The clone carrying this T cell receptor beta chain has only one observation. The data derive from a study of blood T cell repertoires in COVID-19. Authors' data handling: Estimation of nucleated cell counts was performed using reference gene primer amplification. TCRdb's copy holds only in-frame clones and misses some; the assay was immunoSEQ multiplex PCR. D and trimming come from the DNA, and the V and J calls and clone size come from that table. The data hold about 220,000 clones, with 88% observed a single time. This CDR3 has 13 residues. Germline-derived CDR1 and CDR2 are MGHRA and YSYEKL. Trimming shortened V by 0 bases and J by 6 bases, and 6 bases separated the two germline ends. Participants, roughly 18 to 89 years old, spanned under 25 US areas. Recovery meant two consecutive negative NP/OP PCR tests, professional clearance, or resolved symptoms.

The V call is TRBV4-1, the J call TRBJ2-1; TRBD1 is a possible D gene (5 bases). This TCR derives from a woman in her twenties or thirties who had recovered from COVID-19. Specimen: PBMCs or T cells enriched from blood (not recorded which). CDR3 DNA: TGCGCCAGCAGCCAAGAAAGGGGCAATGAGCAGTTCTTC. Translating it yields CASSQERGNEQFF.